Shown below are 14 T cell receptor beta chains from a single sample sequenced in a study of T cell responses to AZD1222 COVID-19 vaccine. TCRdb keeps only in-frame clones here, not all; method: immunoSEQ multiplex PCR. Of about 160,000 clones listed, under 95% are singletons. The input for sequencing was peripheral blood, taken on day 0 of MenACWY control vaccination. The receptors originated from an adult in good health.

V is TRBV5-1 and J is TRBJ2-1, with a tentative D call TRBD1 (6 bases). Germline V gives CDR1 SGHRS, CDR2 YFSETQ. Trimming pared 4 bases from V and 0 bases from J, leaving 8 bases between. The CDR3 is 14 residues long. CDR3: CASSPDSSYNEQFF. The CDR3 DNA is TGCGCCAGCAGCCCGGACAGCTCCTACAATGAGCAGTTCTTC.

V is TRBV7-2 and J is TRBJ2-3, with 7 bases matching TRBD2. This CDR3 is built from 15 residues. Germline CDR1 and CDR2: SGHTA and FQGNSA. The junction had 8 bases not matched to a gene; V was cut back by 5 bases and J by 3 bases. This chain's CDR3 is CASSRRGGVTDTQYF. The CDR3 DNA follows: TGTGCCAGCAGCAGAAGGGGAGGGGTGACAGATACGCAGTATTTT.

The chain recombines TRBV3-1 (or the pseudogene TRBV3-2) with TRBJ1-4, with 11 nucleotides matching TRBD1. Germline loops: CDR1 LGHDT, CDR2 YNNKEL (reference sequence). The trim removed 2 bases at V and 7 bases at J, leaving 6 bases unmatched. The CDR3 runs 16 residues. CDR3 coding DNA: TGTGCCAGCAGCCAACGAACCGGGACAGGGGGTGAAAAACTGTTTTTT. Amino acids: CASSQRTGTGGEKLFF.

The chain is built from TRBV30 and TRBJ1-2; D may be TRBD1 (5 bases). This CDR3 spans 12 amino acids. The germline CDR1 and CDR2 sequences are GTSNPN and SVGIG (reference sequence). V was pared by 3 bases and J by 8 bases, with 13 bases between. The chain's CDR3 is CAWSRGAGGYTF. The CDR3 DNA sequence: TGTGCCTGGAGCCGAGGGGCTGGGGGCTACACCTTC.

The V and J genes are TRBV5-1 and TRBJ1-1; D is unclear. The CDR3 consists of 17 residues. V shed 1 base and J shed 4 bases, with 20 bases lying between them. The germline gives CDR1 SGHRS, CDR2 YFSETQ. The CDR3 DNA reads TGCGCCAGCAGCTTGTACGGGCCGTCCGGAGTGAGCACTGAAGCTTTCTTT. It translates to CASSLYGPSGVSTEAFF.

The chain joins TRBV7-2 to TRBJ1-4; a possible D gene is TRBD1 (5 bases). V was shortened by 5 bases and J by 0 bases, with 10 bases between the two germline ends. Germline CDR1 SGHTA, CDR2 FQGNSA. The CDR3 contains 15 residues. The CDR3 sequence is CASSPPGTTNEKLFF. In DNA form, the CDR3 reads TGTGCCAGCAGCCCCCCAGGGACAACTAATGAAAAACTGTTTTTT.

The DNA for the CDR3 is TGTGCCAGCACTGATTACTATGCGCACGAGCAGTACTTC. Protein product: CASTDYYAHEQYF. The chain couples TRBV5-5 to TRBJ2-7; D remains ambiguous. With 6 bases removed from V and 5 bases from J, the gap between germline ends came to 15 bases. Germline V gene lookup returns CDR1 SGHKS and CDR2 YYEKEE (reference sequence). The CDR3 is made up of 13 amino acids. Full variable domain (rest looked up from reference TRBV5-5 and TRBJ2-7): DAGVTQSPTHLIKTRGQQVTLRCSPISGHKSVSWYQQVLGQGPQFIFQYYEKEERGRGNFPDRFSARQFPNYSSELNVNALLLGDSALYLCASTDYYAHEQYFGPGTRLTVT.

This chain connects TRBV28 to TRBJ1-1; D call uncertain. Trimming shortened V by 6 bases and J by 3 bases, and 17 bases separated the two germline ends. Germline V gene lookup returns CDR1 MDHEN and CDR2 SYDVKM. This CDR3 has 15 amino acids. Here the CDR3 reads CASRLDPRGYTEAFF. CDR3 DNA sequence: TGTGCCAGCAGACTCGACCCACGAGGGTACACTGAAGCTTTCTTT.

V gene TRBV3-1 (or the pseudogene TRBV3-2) combines with J gene TRBJ2-3, with TRBD2 matching over 14 bases. The CDR3 extends over 16 amino acids. Germline V gene data show CDR1 as LGHDT and CDR2 as YNNKEL (reference sequence). V was pared by 4 bases and J by 2 bases, with 2 bases of the junction left unmatched. The chain's CDR3 is CASSPGLAGATDTQYF. CDR3 nucleotide sequence: TGTGCCAGCAGCCCGGGACTAGCGGGAGCCACAGATACGCAGTATTTT.

The CDR3 region has the DNA TGTGCCAGCAGTTATGCAGGGGCCTCCTACGAGCAGTACTTC. Translating gives CASSYAGASYEQYF. The V and J genes are TRBV6-2 or TRBV6-3 and TRBJ2-7, with D possibly matching TRBD1 (6 bases). The germline V gene encodes CDR1 MNHEY and CDR2 SVGEGT. The CDR3 spans 14 residues. The V gene lost 3 bases and the J gene lost 0 bases, with 9 bases spanning the gap.

Only one count was recorded for this clone. The CDR3: CASSQNRGLRTEAFF. CDR3 DNA: TGTGCCAGCAGCCAGAACAGGGGCCTAAGGACTGAAGCTTTCTTT. The chain joins TRBV3-1 (or the pseudogene TRBV3-2) to TRBJ1-1; 7 positions agree with TRBD1. V shed 3 bases, J shed 5 bases, and the junction held 9 bases outside the gene matches. The CDR3 covers 15 residues. Germline V CDR1 and CDR2: LGHDT, YNNKEL (reference sequence).

This chain links TRBV2 with TRBJ2-5, with D tentatively TRBD1 (5 bases). This CDR3 spans 14 amino acids. Germline-derived CDR1 and CDR2 are SNHLY and FYNNEI. The V end was cut by 5 bases, the J end by 5 bases, with 15 bases between. In nucleotides, the CDR3 is TGTGCCAGCAGTCGACTGGCGAAGGGGGAGACCCAGTACTTC. Residues: CASSRLAKGETQYF. The full variable domain, its missing parts supplied by reference TRBV2 and TRBJ2-5, is EPEVTQTPSHQVTQMGQEVILRCVPISNHLYFYWYRQILGQKVEFLVSFYNNEISEKSEIFDDQFSVERPDGSNFTLKIRSTKLEDSAMYFCASSRLAKGETQYFGPGTRLLVL.

The rearrangement links TRBV11-1 to TRBJ2-1, with 8 nucleotides matching TRBD2. J gave up 7 bases and V 5 bases, and 13 bases lay outside the gene matches. The CDR3 length is 16 residues. Germline V gene lookup returns CDR1 SGHAT and CDR2 FQDESV (reference sequence). This chain's CDR3 is CASSPGLERGRNEQFF. CDR3 in DNA: TGTGCCAGCAGCCCGGGGTTGGAGCGGGGGAGAAATGAGCAGTTCTTC.

This clone was picked up one time. The chain combines TRBV28 with TRBJ1-5; TRBD1 is a possible D gene (5 bases). Germline V gene data show CDR1 as MDHEN and CDR2 as SYDVKM. CDR3 length equals 14 residues. Trimming left V 7 bases short and J 4 bases short, with 14 bases between. The CDR3 sequence is CASILSQGNQPQHF. CDR3 in DNA: TGTGCCAGCATTCTGAGCCAGGGAAATCAGCCCCAGCATTTT.